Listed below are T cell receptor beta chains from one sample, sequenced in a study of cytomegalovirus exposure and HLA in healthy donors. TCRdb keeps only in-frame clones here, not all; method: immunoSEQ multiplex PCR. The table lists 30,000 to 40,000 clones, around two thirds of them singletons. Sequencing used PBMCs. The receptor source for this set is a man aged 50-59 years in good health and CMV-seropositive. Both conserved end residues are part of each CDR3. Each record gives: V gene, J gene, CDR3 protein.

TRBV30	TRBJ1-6	CAWSPQGYHSPLHF
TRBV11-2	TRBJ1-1	CASSLRGAGSENTEAFF
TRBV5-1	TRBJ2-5	CASSLGLASQTQYF
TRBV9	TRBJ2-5	CASSVGTLASETQYF
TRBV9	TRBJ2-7	CASSSGYTYEQYF
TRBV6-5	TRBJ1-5	CASSPRDRNQPQHF
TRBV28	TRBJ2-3	CASSSGGPTDTQYF
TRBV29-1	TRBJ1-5	CSVAWGDYSNQPQHF
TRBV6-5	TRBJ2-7	CASSPVGARSYEQYF
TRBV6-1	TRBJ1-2	CASTPQGEIYGYTF
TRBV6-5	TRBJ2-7	CASSPAGLSYEQYF
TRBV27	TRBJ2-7	CASSTSGIFYEQYF
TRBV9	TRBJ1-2	CASSGDLRGYGYTF
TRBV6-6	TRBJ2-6	CATMRESVTGANVLTF
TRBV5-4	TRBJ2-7	CASSLNVGTLSEQYF
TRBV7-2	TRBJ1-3	CASSFYASGISGNTIYF
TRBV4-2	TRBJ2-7	CASSQKLEYEQYF
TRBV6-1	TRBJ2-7	CASSVALRYEQYF
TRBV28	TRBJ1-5	CASSYTGSNQPQHF
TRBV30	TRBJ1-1	CAWSVPGSHKAFF
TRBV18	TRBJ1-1	CASSPLTGTMNTEAFF
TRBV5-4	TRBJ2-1	CASQTPGTGNYNEQFF
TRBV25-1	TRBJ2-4	CASSESTGDKNIQYF
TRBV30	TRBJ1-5	CAWSLGGPQPQHF
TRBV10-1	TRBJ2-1	CASSVGQGHNEQFF
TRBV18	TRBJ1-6	CASSPGAGSPLHF
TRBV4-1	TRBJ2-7	CASSQPGQGSYEQYF
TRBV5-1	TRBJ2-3	CASSLVGAGGPTDTQYF
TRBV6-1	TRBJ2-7	CASSEAGRAEQYF
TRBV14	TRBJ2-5	CASSHPAGAQETQYF
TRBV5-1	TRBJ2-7	CASSLGASRTYEQYF
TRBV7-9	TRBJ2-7	CASSLAGRAYEQYF
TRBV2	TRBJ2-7	CASSDIGQGPYEQYF
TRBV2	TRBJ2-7	CASSKSEGTQEQYF
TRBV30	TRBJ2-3	CAWGNRGDTQYF
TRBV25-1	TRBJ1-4	CASSVSEKLFF
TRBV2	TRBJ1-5	CASSELGQPNQPQHF
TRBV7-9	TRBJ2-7	CASSLGTSLYF
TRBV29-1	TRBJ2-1	CSVDLKGYNEQFF
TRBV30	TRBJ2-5	CAWRRGQETQYF
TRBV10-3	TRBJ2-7	CATNGGGAFHEQYF
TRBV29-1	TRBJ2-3	CSVEKGDATDTQYF
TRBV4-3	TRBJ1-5	CASSHGTGEQPQHF
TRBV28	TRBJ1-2	CASSETRFTNYGYTF
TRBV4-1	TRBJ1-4	CASSLFTTGTDEKLFF
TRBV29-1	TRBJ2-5	CSVRKYSQETQYF
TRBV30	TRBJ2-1	CASAQGNNEQFF
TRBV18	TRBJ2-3	CASSPPSGDTQYF
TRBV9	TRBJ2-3	CASSVYFSAGTQYF
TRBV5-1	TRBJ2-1	CASSSLPGQGPYNEQFF
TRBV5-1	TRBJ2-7	CASSLITGFEQYF
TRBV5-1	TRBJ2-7	CASSSGQGPSEQYF
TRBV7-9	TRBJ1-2	CASSLDAGSSYGYTF
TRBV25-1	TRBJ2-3	CASSVLATDTQYF
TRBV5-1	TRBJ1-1	CASSLGGENEAFF
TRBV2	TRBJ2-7	CASSLQVYEQYF
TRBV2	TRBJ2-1	CASTGTSGSLSYNEQFF